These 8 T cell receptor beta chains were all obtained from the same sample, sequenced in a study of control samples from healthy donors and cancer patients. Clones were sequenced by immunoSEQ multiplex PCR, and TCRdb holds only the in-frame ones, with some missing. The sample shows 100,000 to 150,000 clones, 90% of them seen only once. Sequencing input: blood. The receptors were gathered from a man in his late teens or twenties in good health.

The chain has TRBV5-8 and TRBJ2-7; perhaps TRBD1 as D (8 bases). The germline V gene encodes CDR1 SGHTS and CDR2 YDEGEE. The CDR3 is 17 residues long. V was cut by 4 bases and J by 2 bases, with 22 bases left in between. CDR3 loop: CASSHLSGTGLPYEQYF. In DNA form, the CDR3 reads TGTGCCAGCAGCCATCTAAGCGGGACAGGACTTCCCTACGAGCAGTACTTC. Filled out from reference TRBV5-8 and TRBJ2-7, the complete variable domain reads EAGVTQSPTHLIKTRGQQATLRCSPISGHTSVYWYQQALGLGLQFLLWYDEGEERNRGNFPPRFSGRQFPNYSSELNVNALELEDSALYLCASSHLSGTGLPYEQYFGPGTRLTVT.

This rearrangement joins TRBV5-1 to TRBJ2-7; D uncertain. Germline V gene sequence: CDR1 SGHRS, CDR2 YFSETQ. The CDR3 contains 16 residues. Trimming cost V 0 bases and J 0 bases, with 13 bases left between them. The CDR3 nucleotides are TGCGCCAGCAGCTTGGGCTCTACAGCTCTCTCCTACGAGCAGTACTTC. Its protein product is CASSLGSTALSYEQYF. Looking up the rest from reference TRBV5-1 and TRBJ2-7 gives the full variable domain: KAGVTQTPRYLIKTRGQQVTLSCSPISGHRSVSWYQQTPGQGLQFLFEYFSETQRNKGNFPGRFSGRQFSNSRSEMNVSTLELGDSALYLCASSLGSTALSYEQYFGPGTRLTVT.

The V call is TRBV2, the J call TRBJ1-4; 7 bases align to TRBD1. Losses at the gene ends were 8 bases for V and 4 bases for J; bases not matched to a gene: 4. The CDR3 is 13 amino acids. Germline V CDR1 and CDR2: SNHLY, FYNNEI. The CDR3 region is CASGGGNNEKLFF. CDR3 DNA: TGTGCCAGCGGAGGGGGCAATAATGAAAAACTGTTTTTT. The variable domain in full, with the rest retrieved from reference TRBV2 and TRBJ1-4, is EPEVTQTPSHQVTQMGQEVILRCVPISNHLYFYWYRQILGQKVEFLVSFYNNEISEKSEIFDDQFSVERPDGSNFTLKIRSTKLEDSAMYFCASGGGNNEKLFFGSGTQLSVL.

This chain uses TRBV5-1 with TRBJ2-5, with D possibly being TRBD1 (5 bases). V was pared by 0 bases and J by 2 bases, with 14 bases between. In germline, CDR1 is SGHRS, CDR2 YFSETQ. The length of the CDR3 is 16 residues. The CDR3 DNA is TGCGCCAGCAGCTTGGCCGGAATAGGGGCTCAAGAGACCCAGTACTTC. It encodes CASSLAGIGAQETQYF.

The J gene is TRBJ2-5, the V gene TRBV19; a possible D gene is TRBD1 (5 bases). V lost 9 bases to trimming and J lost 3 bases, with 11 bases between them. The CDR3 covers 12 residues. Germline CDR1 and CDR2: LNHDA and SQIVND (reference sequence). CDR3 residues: CASAQTEETQYF. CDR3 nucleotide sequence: TGTGCCAGCGCCCAGACAGAAGAGACCCAGTACTTC.

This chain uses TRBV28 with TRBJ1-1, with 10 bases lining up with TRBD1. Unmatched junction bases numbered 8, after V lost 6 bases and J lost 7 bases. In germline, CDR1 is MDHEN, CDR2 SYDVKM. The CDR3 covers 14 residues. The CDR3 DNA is TGTGCCAGCAGCCGTCAAGGACAGGGGGTTGAAGCTTTCTTT. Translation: CASSRQGQGVEAFF.

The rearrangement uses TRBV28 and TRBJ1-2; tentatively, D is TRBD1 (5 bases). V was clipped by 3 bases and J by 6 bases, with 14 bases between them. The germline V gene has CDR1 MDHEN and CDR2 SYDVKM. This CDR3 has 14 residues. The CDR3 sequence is CASSFSGLRDGYTF. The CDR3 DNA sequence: TGTGCCAGCAGTTTCTCCGGGCTCAGGGATGGCTACACCTTC.

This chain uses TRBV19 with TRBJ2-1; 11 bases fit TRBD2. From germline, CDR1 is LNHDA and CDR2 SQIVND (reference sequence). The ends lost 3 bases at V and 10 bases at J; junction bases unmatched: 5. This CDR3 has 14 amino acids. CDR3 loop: CASSITSGSLEQFF. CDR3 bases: TGTGCCAGTAGTATCACTAGCGGGAGTCTGGAGCAGTTCTTC.